These 10 T cell receptor beta chains came from one sample sequenced in a study of vaccination effects on CD4 cells after COVID-19. For these TCRs, the target antigens are not known. Antigen-specific CD4+ T cells expanded by the ViraFEST assay with viral peptide pools were then sequenced. It was after around 10 days of culture that CD4+ T cells were isolated. Each participant was administered two doses of either the BNT162b2 or the mRNA-1273 vaccine. Assay used: immunoSEQ multiplex PCR; TCRdb lists only in-frame clones, some missing. The sample comprises tens of thousands of clones, about two thirds of which are singletons, and roughly 8.6% rests with the top ten. Sample: CD4+ T cells from PBMCs cultured with SARS-CoV-2 spike peptides, taken after COVID-19 vaccination. Receptor source: a human donor who received a COVID-19 vaccine.

The V call is TRBV12-3 or TRBV12-4, the J call TRBJ1-1; TRBD1 might be the D (6 bases). The V and J ends lost 7 bases and 11 bases respectively, with 20 bases between them. The CDR3 consists of 13 residues. The CDR3 loop reads CASTPGQGRKAFF. The CDR3 DNA reads as TGTGCCAGCACCCCGGGGCAGGGGCGTAAGGCTTTCTTT.

The rearrangement joins TRBV9 to TRBJ1-5; D possibly corresponds to TRBD1 (5 bases). Germline V gene data show CDR1 as SGDLS and CDR2 as YYNGEE. This CDR3 region has 14 residues. V was pared by 0 bases and J by 4 bases, with 8 bases between. DNA for the CDR3: TGTGCCAGCAGCGTAGGGACACTGAATCAGCCCCAGCATTTT. Encoded protein: CASSVGTLNQPQHF.

The chain carries TRBV30 and TRBJ2-2; D not certain. CDR1 GTSNPN and CDR2 SVGIG come from the germline V gene (reference sequence). This CDR3 is built from 13 residues. The V and J ends lost 4 bases and 4 bases respectively, with 10 bases between them. The CDR3: CAWNRVGTGELFF. The CDR3 nucleotides read TGTGCCTGGAATAGAGTCGGCACCGGGGAGCTGTTTTTT.

The V and J genes are TRBV2 and TRBJ2-3; TRBD1 is a possible D gene (6 bases). The CDR3 has 16 residues. V gave up 2 bases and J gave up 0 bases, with 12 bases separating them. Germline-derived CDR1 and CDR2 are SNHLY and FYNNEI. CDR3 nucleotide sequence: TGTGCCAGCAGTGAATCTTCGACAGGTAGCACAGATACGCAGTATTTT. Translation gives CASSESSTGSTDTQYF.

This chain connects TRBV28 to TRBJ1-1; 7 positions agree with TRBD1. The length of the CDR3 is 14 residues. V dropped 4 bases and J dropped 2; count of bases not matched to a gene: 4. Per the germline V gene, CDR1 is MDHEN and CDR2 is SYDVKM. The CDR3 loop is CASSSTGDNTEAFF. The CDR3 coding sequence is TGTGCCAGCAGTTCCACAGGGGATAACACTGAAGCTTTCTTT.

The chain combines TRBV30 with TRBJ2-2; D possibly corresponds to TRBD1 (5 bases). CDR1 is GTSNPN and CDR2 is SVGIG in the germline V gene (reference sequence). This CDR3 spans 15 amino acids. V dropped 0 bases and J dropped 3 bases, with 11 bases sitting between them. The CDR3 sequence is CAWSVQGMDTGELFF. The CDR3, as DNA: TGTGCCTGGAGTGTGCAGGGTATGGACACCGGGGAGCTGTTTTTT.

The chain joins TRBV7-9 to TRBJ2-3; possibly TRBD2 for D (6 bases). The CDR3 loop spans 14 amino acids. V shed 5 bases and J shed 1 base, with 10 bases lying between them. The germline CDR1 and CDR2 sequences are SEHNR and FQNEAQ (reference sequence). The CDR3 region is CASSRGGGTDTQYF. The CDR3 DNA is TGTGCCAGCAGCCGAGGCGGGGGCACAGATACGCAGTATTTT.

The chain recombines TRBV9 with TRBJ2-5; 9 bases align to TRBD1. There are 15 residues in the CDR3. V trimming: 4 bases; J trimming: 5 bases; junction bases outside the gene matches: 9. CDR1 and CDR2 (germline): SGDLS, YYNGEE. CDR3 amino acids: CASSPYRGRLETQYF. The CDR3 nucleotides read TGTGCCAGCAGCCCTTACAGGGGGCGCTTGGAGACCCAGTACTTC.

This clone came up a few times. The chain uses TRBV7-9 and TRBJ2-1; 9 positions match TRBD2. This CDR3 has 15 residues. Germline V lookup: CDR1 SEHNR, CDR2 FQNEAQ (reference sequence). The ends lost 5 bases at V and 3 bases at J; junction bases unmatched: 5. CDR3 loop: CASSHRLADYNEQFF. The CDR3 DNA reads TGTGCCAGCAGCCACCGACTAGCGGACTACAATGAGCAGTTCTTC.

The chain combines TRBV13 with TRBJ1-1, with D maybe TRBD1 (6 bases). Germline values: CDR1 PRHDT, CDR2 FYEKMQ (reference sequence). The CDR3 is made up of 15 amino acids. The ends were cut back, 4 bases at V and 3 bases at J, with 15 bases in the middle. This chain's CDR3 is CASSSEGETDTEAFF. CDR3 nucleotides: TGTGCCAGCAGCTCGGAGGGGGAAACGGACACTGAAGCTTTCTTT.